A selection of T cell receptor beta chains follows, all from one sample in a study of T cell responses to AZD1222 COVID-19 vaccine. Sequenced by immunoSEQ multiplex PCR; TCRdb stores in-frame clones only, minus some. The repertoire holds approximately 120,000 clones, with 92% as singletons. This specimen was peripheral blood, taken on day 0 of AZD1222 vaccination. The receptors derive from an adult in good health. Both conserved end residues are part of each CDR3. A D gene is named only where the DNA matches it firmly. Only some rows state a clone size, as once, few, many or a class for expanded clones.

cdr3_nt cdr3_aa v_call clone_size d_call j_call
TGTGCCAGCAGCTTAGTGCCCTACGAGCAGTACTTC CASSLVPYEQYF TRBV7-2 NA NA TRBJ2-7
TGTGCCAGCAGCCAAGAGCACACTAGCGGGAGTTACTACGAGCAGTACTTC CASSQEHTSGSYYEQYF TRBV4-2 NA TRBD2 TRBJ2-7
TGTGCCAGCAGTTTATATCCGGGAGGAGGGTACGAGCAGTACTTC CASSLYPGGGYEQYF TRBV27 few TRBD2 TRBJ2-7
TGTGCCAGCACTGAGAAAGAGACCCAGTACTTC CASTEKETQYF TRBV7-6 NA NA TRBJ2-5
TGTGCCAGCAAGAGGAGAGGCTCGGATCAGCCCCAGCATTTT CASKRRGSDQPQHF TRBV2 once NA TRBJ1-5
TGTGCCAGCAGCGTAAACCTCGGACAGGACAGGAGGGATGAGCAGTTCTTC CASSVNLGQDRRDEQFF TRBV9 NA NA TRBJ2-1
TGTGCCTGGAGTGTTGGCACGCAGTATTTT CAWSVGTQYF TRBV30 once NA TRBJ2-3
TGTGCTTCCAGCAAGACCGGGACGGGGAATCAGCCCCAGCATTTT CASSKTGTGNQPQHF TRBV6-5 NA NA TRBJ1-5
TGTGCCAGCAGTTACAGGGTAGCAGCTTATTCCTACGAGCAGTACTTC CASSYRVAAYSYEQYF TRBV6-5 NA NA TRBJ2-7
TGTGCCATCACCGCCCGTCGACAGGGGGACTTTGACAATGAGCAGTTCTTC CAITARRQGDFDNEQFF TRBV10-3 NA TRBD1 TRBJ2-1
TGCAGTGCACCTAGACAGACTGAAGCTTTCTTT CSAPRQTEAFF TRBV20-1 NA NA TRBJ1-1
TGTGCCAGCAGTTTCAGGGTTAGACTAGCGGGGGACAATGAGCAGTTCTTC CASSFRVRLAGDNEQFF TRBV27 NA TRBD2 TRBJ2-1
TGTGCCAGCAGCCTTTACAGGATGAACACTGAAGCTTTCTTT CASSLYRMNTEAFF TRBV6-5 NA NA TRBJ1-1
TGTGCCAGCTCACCACCTCTGTCTGGTGGGAGGGAAAGAAACGAGCAGTACTTC CASSPPLSGGRERNEQYF TRBV18 NA TRBD2 TRBJ2-7
TGTGCCAGCAGCGTAGGATCACAGGTGTTAGGTCAGCCCCAGCATTTT CASSVGSQVLGQPQHF TRBV9 few NA TRBJ1-5
TGTGCCAGTAGTATGGACAGAGCCTATCAGCCCCAGCATTTT CASSMDRAYQPQHF TRBV19 NA NA TRBJ1-5
TGTGCCAGCAGCTTACAGGGAACAGATACGCAGTATTTT CASSLQGTDTQYF TRBV11-3 NA NA TRBJ2-3
TGTGCCAGCAGCCCTAATCCGGGGTCGGGTGAAAAACTGTTTTTT CASSPNPGSGEKLFF TRBV4-2 NA NA TRBJ1-4
TGTGCCACTAGTTCAGTGGAGAACTATGGCTACACCTTC CATSSVENYGYTF TRBV24-1 NA NA TRBJ1-2
TGTGCCAGCAGTCCCGGACGGAGTGGGGTTCCAGGGAGGACCTACGAGCAGTACTTC CASSPGRSGVPGRTYEQYF TRBV6-2/TRBV6-3 NA NA TRBJ2-7
TGTGCCAGCCGAAAATGGGAGGGGGCAAGGTACGAGCAGTACTTC CASRKWEGARYEQYF TRBV19 NA NA TRBJ2-7
TGTGCCAGCAGCTGGGGAGAGGGGGAGACCCAGTACTTC CASSWGEGETQYF TRBV6-4 NA NA TRBJ2-5
TGTGCCAGTAGTATAGTAGGGACACTGGTAGATGAGCAGTTCTTC CASSIVGTLVDEQFF TRBV19 once NA TRBJ2-1
TGTGCCTGGCTCAATGAAAAACTGTTTTTT CAWLNEKLFF TRBV30 NA NA TRBJ1-4
TGCGCCAGCAGCGGAACCGGGACTAGCGCCTCCTACAATGAGCAGTTCTTC CASSGTGTSASYNEQFF TRBV5-1 NA TRBD2 TRBJ2-1
TGTGCCAGTACGGGGGGGACCTACAATGAGCAGTTCTTC CASTGGTYNEQFF TRBV24-1 NA TRBD2 TRBJ2-1
TGTGCCAGCAAGGGGAGAGTGACTGAAGCTTTCTTT CASKGRVTEAFF TRBV28 NA NA TRBJ1-1
TGTGCCAGCAGCGTCGGGGGGGCAATTAACTATGGCTACACCTTC CASSVGGAINYGYTF TRBV9 NA NA TRBJ1-2
TGCAGTGCTAGCGGCCCGTACGAGCAGTACTTC CSASGPYEQYF TRBV20-1 NA NA TRBJ2-7
TGTGCCAGCAGCTTAGGGGTAAGGACAGGGGAGAACAACACTGAAGCTTTCTTT CASSLGVRTGENNTEAFF TRBV7-9 NA TRBD1 TRBJ1-1
TGTGCCAGCAGCACTAAGCGCCGCGCGGGGGATGAGCAGTTCTTC CASSTKRRAGDEQFF TRBV28 NA TRBD2 TRBJ2-1
TGTGCCACCAGTGAGATGGACGGTCGACCGCAGTATTTT CATSEMDGRPQYF TRBV24-1 NA NA TRBJ2-3
TGTGCCAGCAGCTTTACAGGGGGCAACTATGGCTACACCTTC CASSFTGGNYGYTF TRBV7-2 once TRBD1 TRBJ1-2
TGTGCCAGCAGCCAAGGACGTATCTCAGCGGAGGTTTTCTACGAGCAGTACTTC CASSQGRISAEVFYEQYF TRBV3-1/TRBV3-2 NA NA TRBJ2-7
TGTGCCAGCAGCTTTACTAGCGGGAGCCCCAGGGATACGCAGTATTTT CASSFTSGSPRDTQYF TRBV11-3 NA TRBD2 TRBJ2-3
TGTGCCAGCAGCACAAGCCCCAGGGGAATCCACGAGCAGTACTTC CASSTSPRGIHEQYF TRBV7-9 NA NA TRBJ2-7
TGTGCCAGCAGACAGGACAGGGGGACAGATACGCAGTATTTT CASRQDRGTDTQYF TRBV7-3 once TRBD1 TRBJ2-3
TGTGCCAGCAGCTCCCCTTTTATTGAAGCTTTCTTT CASSSPFIEAFF TRBV7-9 NA NA TRBJ1-1
TGCGCCAGCAGCTACCTCGAGCCCCGGGAAAAACTCACAGATACGCAGTATTTT CASSYLEPREKLTDTQYF TRBV5-1 few NA TRBJ2-3
TGTGCCAGCAGCCAAGGCATGGGAAACACCATATATTTT CASSQGMGNTIYF TRBV4-2 NA NA TRBJ1-3
TGTGCCAGCAGCCAAATGGGTAGCGGGTCCTACGAGCAGTACTTC CASSQMGSGSYEQYF TRBV4-2 NA TRBD2 TRBJ2-7
TGTGCCAGCAGCTTTGGAAGGTCTTCGGGGCGGCAGTTCTTC CASSFGRSSGRQFF TRBV7-3 NA NA TRBJ2-1
TGTGCCAGCAGCCAAGGGGAGGGCAGGGTTGGTGAAAAACTGTTTTTT CASSQGEGRVGEKLFF TRBV4-2 NA NA TRBJ1-4
TGTGCCAGCTCACCGGGACAGGAGATCTACGAGCAGTACTTC CASSPGQEIYEQYF TRBV18 NA TRBD1 TRBJ2-7
TGTGCCAGCAGTGGAATCCCCCAGGGGGTAGAACTGTTTTTT CASSGIPQGVELFF TRBV2 once TRBD1 TRBJ1-4
TGTGCCAGCAGCTTAGAAGGGGGAGCTTTCTTT CASSLEGGAFF TRBV7-9 once NA TRBJ1-1
TGTGCCAGCAAGCCGGGACAGAACACTGAAGCTTTCTTT CASKPGQNTEAFF TRBV28 NA NA TRBJ1-1